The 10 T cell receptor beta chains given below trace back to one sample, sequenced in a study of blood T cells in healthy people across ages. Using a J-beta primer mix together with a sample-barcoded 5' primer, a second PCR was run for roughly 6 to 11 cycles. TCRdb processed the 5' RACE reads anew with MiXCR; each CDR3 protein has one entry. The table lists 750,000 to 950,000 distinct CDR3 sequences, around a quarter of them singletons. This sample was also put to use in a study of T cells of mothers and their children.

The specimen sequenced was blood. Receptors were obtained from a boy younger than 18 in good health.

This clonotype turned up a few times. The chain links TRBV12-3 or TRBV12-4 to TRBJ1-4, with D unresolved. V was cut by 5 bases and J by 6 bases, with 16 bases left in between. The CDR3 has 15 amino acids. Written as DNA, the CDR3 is TGTGCCAGCAGTCCGCGGGGAAGAAGGGATGAAAAACTGTTTTTT. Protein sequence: CASSPRGRRDEKLFF.

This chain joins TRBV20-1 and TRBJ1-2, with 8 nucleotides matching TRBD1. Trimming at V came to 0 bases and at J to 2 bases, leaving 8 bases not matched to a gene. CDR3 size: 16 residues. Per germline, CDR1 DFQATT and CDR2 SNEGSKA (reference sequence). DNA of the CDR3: TGCAGTGCTAGAGATCCCCTCGGACAGGGAAACTATGGCTACACCTTC. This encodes CSARDPLGQGNYGYTF.

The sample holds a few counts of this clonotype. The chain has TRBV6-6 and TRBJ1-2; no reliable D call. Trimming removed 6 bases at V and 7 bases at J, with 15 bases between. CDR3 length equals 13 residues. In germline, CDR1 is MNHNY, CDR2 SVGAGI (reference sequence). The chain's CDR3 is CASSLREVGGYTF. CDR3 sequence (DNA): TGTGCCAGCAGCCTGCGTGAGGTCGGTGGCTACACCTTC.

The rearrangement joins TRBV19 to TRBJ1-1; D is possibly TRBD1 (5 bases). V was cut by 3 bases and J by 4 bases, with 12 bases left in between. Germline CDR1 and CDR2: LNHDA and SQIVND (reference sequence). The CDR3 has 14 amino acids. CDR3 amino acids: CASSMGDSSTEAFF. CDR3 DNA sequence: TGTGCCAGTAGTATGGGCGACAGTTCCACTGAAGCTTTCTTT.

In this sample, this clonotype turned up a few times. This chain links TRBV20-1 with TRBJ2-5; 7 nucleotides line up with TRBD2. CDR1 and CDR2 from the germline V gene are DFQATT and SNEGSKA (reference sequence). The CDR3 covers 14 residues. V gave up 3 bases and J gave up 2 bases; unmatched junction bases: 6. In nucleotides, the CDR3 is TGCAGTGCTAGCCTGGCTAGCGGACAAGAGACCCAGTACTTC. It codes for CSASLASGQETQYF.

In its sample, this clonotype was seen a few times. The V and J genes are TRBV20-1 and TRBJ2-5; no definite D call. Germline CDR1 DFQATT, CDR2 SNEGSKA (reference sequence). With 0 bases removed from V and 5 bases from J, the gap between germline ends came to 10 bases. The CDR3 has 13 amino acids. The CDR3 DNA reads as TGCAGTGCTAGAGATTCCTGGTGGGAGACCCAGTACTTC. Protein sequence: CSARDSWWETQYF.

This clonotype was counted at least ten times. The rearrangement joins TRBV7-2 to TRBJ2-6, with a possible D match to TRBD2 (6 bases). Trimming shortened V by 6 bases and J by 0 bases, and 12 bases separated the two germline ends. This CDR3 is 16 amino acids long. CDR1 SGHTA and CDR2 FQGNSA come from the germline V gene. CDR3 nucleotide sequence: TGTGCCAGCAGGGGGGGACGGCCCTCTGGGGCCAACGTCCTGACTTTC. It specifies CASRGGRPSGANVLTF. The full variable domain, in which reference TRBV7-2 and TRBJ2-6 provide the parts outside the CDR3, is GAGVSQSPSNKVTEKGKDVELRCDPISGHTALYWYRQSLGQGLEFLIYFQGNSAPDKSGLPSDRFSAERTGGSVSTLTIQRTQQEDSAVYLCASRGGRPSGANVLTFGAGSRLTVL.

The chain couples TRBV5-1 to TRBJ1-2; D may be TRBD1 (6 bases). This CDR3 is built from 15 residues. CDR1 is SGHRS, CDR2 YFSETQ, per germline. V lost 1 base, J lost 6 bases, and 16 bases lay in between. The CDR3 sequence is CASSLRPGAADGYTF. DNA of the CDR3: TGCGCCAGCAGCTTGAGGCCGGGGGCAGCGGATGGCTACACCTTC.

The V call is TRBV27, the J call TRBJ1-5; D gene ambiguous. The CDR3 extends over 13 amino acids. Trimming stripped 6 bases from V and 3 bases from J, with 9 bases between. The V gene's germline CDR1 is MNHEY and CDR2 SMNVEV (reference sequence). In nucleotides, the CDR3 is TGTGCCAGCAGCCACGTAGTCAATCAGCCCCAGCATTTT. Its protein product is CASSHVVNQPQHF.

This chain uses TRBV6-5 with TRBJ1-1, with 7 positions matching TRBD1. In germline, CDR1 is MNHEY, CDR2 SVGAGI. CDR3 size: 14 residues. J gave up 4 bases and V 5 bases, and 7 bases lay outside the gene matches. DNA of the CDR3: TGTGCCAGCAGTGAAACAGGGGATCCCACTGAAGCTTTCTTT. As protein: CASSETGDPTEAFF.